The clone carrying this T cell receptor beta chain has a handful of counts. Its antigen is as yet unknown. This specimen comes from a study of cytomegalovirus exposure and HLA in healthy donors. Study conclusions and caveats: The authors later found TCR association rates varying by HLA locus, with DRB1 most and HLA-C fewest.

13 Jbeta primers and 60 Vbeta primers were used for the PCR. This table comes from immunoSEQ multiplex PCR, and its TCRdb copy is limited to in-frame clones, with some not included. The sample lists 250,000 to 350,000 clones; just over 85% were seen once. This CDR3 has 17 amino acids. The V segment lost 3 bases and the J segment 4 bases; nucleotides outside the gene matches: 9. CDR1 PRHDT and CDR2 FYEKMQ come from the germline V gene (reference sequence). The receptor comes from a man aged 35-49 years in good health and CMV-seropositive. The rearrangement joins TRBV13 to TRBJ2-3; 11 bases are a match to TRBD2. Sequences were obtained from PBMCs. CDR3 coding DNA: TGTGCCAGCAGCTTCCTGACTAGCGGGGTTCTGCCAGATACGCAGTATTTT. Translated, it gives CASSFLTSGVLPDTQYF.